A selection of T cell receptor beta chains follows, all from one sample in a study of T cells expressing NK-cell markers. TCRdb re-called the 5' RACE reads; every CDR3 protein appears as one record, without DNA. Recorded for this sample: about 390,000 distinct CDR3 sequences. Specimen: blood T cells: a sorted CD56 or NKG2C T cell subset, CD4+ or CD8+ T cells, or bulk PBMC T cells (not recorded which). The receptors originated from a woman between 50 and 59 years old in good health. CDR3s include the opening cysteine and the closing phenylalanine or tryptophan. The order of the fields is CDR3 protein, J gene, V gene.

cdr3_aa: CASSLDGGRSGYTF
j_call: TRBJ1-2
v_call: TRBV5-1

cdr3_aa: CASRGQGLYNEQFF
j_call: TRBJ2-1
v_call: TRBV10-2

cdr3_aa: CAIGDTRGANTGELFF
j_call: TRBJ2-2
v_call: TRBV10-3

cdr3_aa: CASNAFIAGGLEEQFF
j_call: TRBJ2-1
v_call: TRBV4-2

cdr3_aa: CASSPLTGAASGANVLTF
j_call: TRBJ2-6
v_call: TRBV28

cdr3_aa: CASSLRTSGPGSTDTQYF
j_call: TRBJ2-3
v_call: TRBV5-1

cdr3_aa: CATSVTGQQKETQYF
j_call: TRBJ2-5
v_call: TRBV24-1

cdr3_aa: CASSLQTLWDEQFF
j_call: TRBJ2-1
v_call: TRBV11-2

cdr3_aa: CASSSPHRESGELFF
j_call: TRBJ2-2
v_call: TRBV12-3/TRBV12-4

cdr3_aa: CASSPAPGVSETQYF
j_call: TRBJ2-5
v_call: TRBV9

cdr3_aa: CASSLTSRREETQYF
j_call: TRBJ2-5
v_call: TRBV5-1

cdr3_aa: CATSAGTAKTYGYTF
j_call: TRBJ1-2
v_call: TRBV24-1

cdr3_aa: CATSEDRAETQYF
j_call: TRBJ2-5
v_call: TRBV24-1

cdr3_aa: CASSRHPSGNTIYF
j_call: TRBJ1-3
v_call: TRBV13

cdr3_aa: CASSLAGLEAFF
j_call: TRBJ1-1
v_call: TRBV11-2

cdr3_aa: CSASESLWAFF
j_call: TRBJ1-1
v_call: TRBV20-1

cdr3_aa: CASRNTGGGTEAFF
j_call: TRBJ1-1
v_call: TRBV19